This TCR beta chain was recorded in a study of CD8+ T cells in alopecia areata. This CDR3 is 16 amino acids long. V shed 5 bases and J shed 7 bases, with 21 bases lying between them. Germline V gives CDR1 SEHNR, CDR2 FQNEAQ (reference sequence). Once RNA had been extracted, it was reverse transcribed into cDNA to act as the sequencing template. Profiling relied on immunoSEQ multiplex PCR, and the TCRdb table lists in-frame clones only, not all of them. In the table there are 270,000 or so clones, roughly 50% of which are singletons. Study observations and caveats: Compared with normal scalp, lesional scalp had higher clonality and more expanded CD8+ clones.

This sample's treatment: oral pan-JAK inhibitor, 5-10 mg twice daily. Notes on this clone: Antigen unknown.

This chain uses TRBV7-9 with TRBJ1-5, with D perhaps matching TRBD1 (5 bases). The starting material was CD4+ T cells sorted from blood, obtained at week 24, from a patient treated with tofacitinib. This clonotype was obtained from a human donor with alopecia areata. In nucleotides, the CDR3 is TGTGCCAGCAGCCCGGACCGAATCGGGCGGGGGCAGCCCCAGCATTTT. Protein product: CASSPDRIGRGQPQHF.